What follows is one TCR beta chain and its context. What it recognizes is unknown. Amplification used 60 Vbeta primers and 13 Jbeta primers. TCRdb's table, derived via immunoSEQ multiplex PCR, lists solely in-frame clones and lacks some. The table records a few hundred thousand clones, about 90% of them present only once. The data were taken from a study of cytomegalovirus exposure and HLA in healthy donors. General study findings and limits: A later analysis showed that HLA-associated TCR beta chains had undergone more clonal expansion than equally common others.

The germline gives CDR1 SGHAT, CDR2 FQNNGV. V was clipped by 1 base and J by 3 bases; unmatched bases: 1. CDR3 size: 15 residues. The chain joins TRBV11-2 to TRBJ1-2; 11 bases are a match to TRBD1. This TCR derives from a girl under 10 years old in good health and CMV-seronegative. The source material was PBMCs. For the CDR3, the DNA is TGTGCCAGCAGCTTAGGGACAGGGGGCGACTATGGCTACACCTTC. It codes for CASSLGTGGDYGYTF.